This T cell receptor (beta chain) was found in a study of glioma-infiltrating T cells. TCR alpha and beta CDR3 regions were amplified from RNA using iRepertoire nested multiplex PCR. TCRdb ran MiXCR on the multiplex PCR reads and lists one entry per CDR3 protein. In the table there are over 130,000 distinct CDR3 sequences, approximately 40% of which are singletons. In germline, CDR1 is LNHNV, CDR2 YYDKDF (reference sequence). The V gene end was trimmed by 3 bases and the J gene end by 5 bases; junction bases not matched to a gene: 13. CDR3 size: 17 residues. Only a few counts were recorded for this clonotype.

The chain joins TRBV15 to TRBJ2-1, with TRBD1 matching 7 bases. Sequencing used glioma tissue, nonneoplastic brain tissue, or PBMCs (not recorded which). This sequence was found in a human donor with low-grade glioma or glioblastoma, undergoing nonglioma brain surgery, or in good health (not recorded which). The CDR3 sequence: CATSSRHPGQTNNEQFF. The CDR3 DNA is TGTGCCACCAGCAGTCGCCACCCGGGACAGACAAACAATGAGCAGTTCTTC.